This T cell receptor beta chain was identified in a study of cytomegalovirus exposure and HLA in healthy donors. Study-wide findings and caveats: Later analysis associated a missense DCLRE1C variant with TCR beta V- and J-gene trimming. There were several of the most significant clusters that appeared linked to common viral pathogens in a later analysis.

This clone is a singleton in its sample. Antigen specificity is unknown. The length of the CDR3 is 15 residues. Germline V gene data show CDR1 as SGHNT and CDR2 as YENEEA. V shed 5 bases and J 1 base; nucleotides not matched to a gene: 7. Both 60 Vbeta primers and 13 Jbeta primers went into the PCR. Libraries were prepared by immunoSEQ multiplex PCR; TCRdb keeps only in-frame clonotypes and omits some of them. The profile covers 150,000 to 200,000 clones, with 77% appearing a single time and around 1.5% taken by the ten largest. The chain employs TRBV11-3 and TRBJ1-1, with 7 bases fitting TRBD1. Sequencing input: PBMCs. This TCR came from a man aged 18 to 35 in good health and CMV-seronegative. The CDR3 loop is CASSRQGQQNTEAFF. CDR3 in DNA: TGTGCCAGCAGCCGCCAGGGACAGCAGAACACTGAAGCTTTCTTT.